These T cell receptor beta chains were read from a single sample in a study of OX40 agonist ivuxolimab in advanced cancers. Data came from immunoSEQ multiplex PCR; TCRdb stores just in-frame clones and leaves some out. The table shows under 55,000 clones, with around four fifths occurring only once. Sequences were derived from CD4+ or CD8+ T cells sorted from blood, sampled in a trial of the OX40 agonist ivuxolimab. Receptors originate from an adult with an advanced solid tumor such as melanoma, head and neck, liver or kidney cancer. CDR3s include the opening cysteine and the closing phenylalanine or tryptophan. Fields, in order: D gene, V gene, clone size, J gene, CDR3 protein, CDR3 DNA. The D gene is left open where the match is weak. Clone size is not always given. Where it is, it says once, few, many or a class for expanded clones.

-	TRBV27	-	TRBJ2-1	CASSFNRGLGSYNEQFF	TGTGCCAGCAGTTTCAATAGGGGACTCGGGTCCTACAATGAGCAGTTCTTC
TRBD1	TRBV19	-	TRBJ2-7	CASSIEGQGEQYF	TGTGCCAGTAGTATAGAGGGACAGGGTGAGCAGTACTTC
-	TRBV7-2	few	TRBJ2-5	CASSLGGGVVETQYF	TGTGCCAGCAGCTTAGGGGGGGGCGTCGTGGAGACCCAGTACTTC
TRBD1	TRBV6-1	-	TRBJ1-1	CASSLHRGPTEAFF	TGTGCCAGCAGTTTACACAGGGGACCTACTGAAGCTTTCTTT
-	TRBV27	-	TRBJ2-5	CASSLSSRGRSETQYF	TGTGCCAGCAGTTTATCGTCGCGGGGGCGGTCAGAGACCCAGTACTTC
TRBD1	TRBV28	-	TRBJ1-1	CASSLTGGRLLTFF	TGTGCCAGCAGTTTAACAGGGGGGAGGTTGTTGACTTTCTTT
-	TRBV29-1	few	TRBJ1-2	CSVEDREGSEGYTF	TGCAGCGTTGAAGATCGGGAGGGGTCGGAAGGCTACACCTTC
TRBD1	TRBV5-3	-	TRBJ1-5	CARSGGRGRGSEYSNQPQHF	TGTGCCAGAAGCGGCGGCAGGGGGCGCGGCTCCGAATATAGCAATCAGCCCCAGCATTTT
-	TRBV30	-	TRBJ1-4	CAWSWRDGHLEKLFF	TGTGCCTGGAGTTGGAGGGACGGGCACTTGGAAAAACTGTTTTTT
-	TRBV19	-	TRBJ2-3	CASSRVSTDTQYF	TGTGCCAGTAGTAGGGTAAGCACAGATACGCAGTATTTT
TRBD1	TRBV6-5	-	TRBJ1-1	CASSEQGTEAFF	TGTGCCAGCAGTGAACAGGGGACTGAAGCTTTCTTT
-	TRBV5-1	-	TRBJ1-4	CASSLGGQVNEKLFF	TGCGCCAGCAGCTTGGGAGGGCAGGTTAATGAAAAACTGTTTTTT
TRBD2	TRBV5-8	-	TRBJ2-7	CASSPLSTSGPYEQYF	TGTGCCAGCAGCCCTCTCTCGACTAGCGGGCCCTACGAGCAGTACTTC
-	TRBV19	-	TRBJ1-5	CASGSGLRRSQPQHF	TGTGCCAGTGGATCCGGACTAAGGAGATCTCAGCCCCAGCATTTT
TRBD2	TRBV19	-	TRBJ2-3	CASSGGLVTDTQYF	TGTGCCAGTAGTGGGGGACTAGTAACAGATACGCAGTATTTT
TRBD1	TRBV18	few	TRBJ2-7	CASSPQGAMGGEQYF	TGTGCCAGCTCCCCCCAGGGGGCAATGGGGGGCGAGCAGTACTTC
TRBD1	TRBV5-1	-	TRBJ1-1	CASRLTGGDTEAFF	TGCGCCAGCAGGTTGACAGGGGGGGACACTGAAGCTTTCTTT
-	TRBV29-1	-	TRBJ1-2	CSAGRGDHYGYTF	TGCAGCGCTGGAAGGGGAGACCACTATGGCTACACCTTC
TRBD2	TRBV5-4	-	TRBJ2-1	CASSKEGGTSQFLNEQFF	TGTGCCAGCAGCAAAGAGGGGGGGACTAGTCAGTTTCTCAATGAGCAGTTCTTC
TRBD1	TRBV5-1	-	TRBJ1-2	CASSVGTASYGYTF	TGCGCCAGCAGCGTGGGGACAGCCTCTTATGGCTACACCTTC
-	TRBV5-1	once	TRBJ1-1	CASSLAPSAEAFF	TGCGCCAGCAGCTTGGCCCCCTCCGCTGAAGCTTTCTTT
-	TRBV5-1	-	TRBJ1-2	CAKGGAYGYTF	TGCGCCAAGGGTGGGGCCTATGGCTACACCTTC
-	TRBV4-2	once	TRBJ2-7	CASSLGRIGSYEQYF	TGTGCCAGCAGCTTGGGCCGGATCGGCTCCTACGAGCAGTACTTC
-	TRBV6-5	once	TRBJ1-2	CASSDAGENYGYTF	TGTGCCAGCAGTGATGCCGGCGAAAACTATGGCTACACCTTC
-	TRBV7-9	-	TRBJ1-1	CASSRAFQAFF	TGTGCCAGCAGCAGGGCCTTCCAAGCTTTCTTT
-	TRBV28	-	TRBJ2-3	CASSLSRTGTDTQYF	TGTGCCAGCAGTTTATCCCGGACAGGCACAGATACGCAGTATTTT
TRBD2	TRBV7-8	-	TRBJ2-4	CASSSRPGLGRSLAKNIQYF	TGTGCCAGCAGCTCAAGACCGGGACTAGGCCGATCCTTAGCCAAAAACATTCAGTACTTC
TRBD1	TRBV6-5	once	TRBJ1-2	CASTYAPGQGYGYTF	TGTGCCAGCACCTACGCCCCGGGACAGGGGTATGGCTACACCTTC
-	TRBV6-5	-	TRBJ2-7	CASSYGRYEQYF	TGTGCCAGCAGTTACGGGCGTTACGAGCAGTACTTC
-	TRBV6-6	-	TRBJ1-1	CASSYGGAVSYEAFF	TGTGCCAGCAGTTACGGAGGGGCAGTGTCCTATGAAGCTTTCTTT
-	TRBV7-6	-	TRBJ2-1	CASSLEGVEQFF	TGTGCCAGCAGCTTAGAGGGCGTTGAGCAGTTCTTC
TRBD1	TRBV18	-	TRBJ2-1	CASSPPGQWALNEQFF	TGTGCCAGCTCACCGCCGGGACAGTGGGCCCTCAATGAGCAGTTCTTC
-	TRBV5-6	-	TRBJ1-1	CASSLGQIAFF	TGTGCCAGCAGCTTGGGGCAGATCGCTTTCTTT